This T cell receptor (beta chain) stems from a study of metastatic and nonmetastatic thyroid tumors. The wider study: Across blood and tumor or nodule tissue, repertoires from malignant and benign thyroid patients were compared with one another. Overall study results and limits: Patients with malignant thyroid tumors reportedly had significantly higher TCR beta diversity than those with benign nodules, in blood and tumor.

Trimming stripped 0 bases from V and 5 bases from J, with 16 bases between. From germline, CDR1 is MGHRA and CDR2 YSYEKL. The CDR3 contains 16 residues. TCRdb recomputed clones from the PCR reads via MiXCR. In the table there are about 36,000 clones, less than 25% of which are singletons. Among the patients, none had received any treatment before thyroid surgery. By frequency in the sample, this clone is medium-sized. Its antigen is unidentified. The chain uses TRBV4-1 and TRBJ2-5; D not certain. This receptor was identified in a female donor with papillary thyroid cancer or a benign thyroid nodule (not recorded which). Some clones in this sample may be carry-over from other donors' samples. The sequencing input was blood. CDR3 DNA: TGCGCCAGCAGCCAAGATCTCGAAGGGTTTACGGAGACCCAGTACTTC. It yields the protein CASSQDLEGFTETQYF.